These T cell receptor beta chains were read from a single sample in a study of immune heterogeneity within non-small cell lung tumors. MiXCR, run by TCRdb on the multiplex PCR reads, gives a single entry per CDR3 protein. The profile shows 8,500 to 13,000 distinct CDR3 sequences, roughly 30% of them singletons. Sequenced sample: lung tumor tissue. These TCRs come from a woman between 45 and 65 years old with non-small cell lung cancer. Both conserved end residues are part of each CDR3. The order of the fields is D gene, J gene, clone size, V gene, CDR3 DNA, CDR3 protein. D genes are given only for firm matches. Size tells how often a clone was seen (once, few, many) or the class of an expanded clone, and some rows leave it out.

>.|TRBJ2-4|few|TRBV20-1
TGCAGTGCTCCTCGCCTCACAGGGAACATTCAGTACTTC
CSAPRLTGNIQYF
>TRBD2|TRBJ2-5|.|TRBV20-1
TGCAGTGCCAGCCTAGCGGGGGGGCCTGGTGAGACCCAGTACTTC
CSASLAGGPGETQYF
>.|TRBJ1-1|medium-sized|TRBV24-1
TGTGCCACCATGGAGAACACTGAAGCTTTCTTT
CATMENTEAFF
>.|TRBJ1-1|few|TRBV6-1
TGTGCCAGCAGTGTCCTTGCAGGGGCAGAGGAAGCTTTCTTT
CASSVLAGAEEAFF
>.|TRBJ2-7|many|TRBV6-1
TGTGCCAGCAGACAGGGCCACGAGCAGTACTTC
CASRQGHEQYF
>.|TRBJ1-5|.|TRBV4-1
TGCGCCAGCAGCCAAGAACAGGTTAGTCAGCCCCAGCATTTT
CASSQEQVSQPQHF
>.|TRBJ2-5|.|TRBV24-1
TGTGCCACCAGTGACCCTCAAGAGACCCAGTACTTC
CATSDPQETQYF
>.|TRBJ1-1|.|TRBV30
TGTGCCTGGAAAACGATTATGAACACTGAAGCTTTCTTT
CAWKTIMNTEAFF
>.|TRBJ1-1|.|TRBV5-4
TGTTCCAGCAGCGCATGGGCCAAGGACACTGAAGCTTTCTTT
CSSSAWAKDTEAFF
>.|TRBJ1-2|many|TRBV3-1
TGTGCCAGCAGCCAAGTGCGGCGGCGCTATGGCTACACCTTC
CASSQVRRRYGYTF
>TRBD1|TRBJ2-2|many|TRBV11-3
TGTGCCATCAAGGACAGGGTTGTCGGGGAGCTGTTTTTT
CAIKDRVVGELFF
>.|TRBJ1-2|medium-sized|TRBV19
TGTGCCAGTACCGCCCCCTTAGGAGAGGGGAAGCACTATGGCTACACCTTC
CASTAPLGEGKHYGYTF
>.|TRBJ2-7|medium-sized|TRBV28
TGTGCCAGCAGTTCCGGGACAAACTCCTACGAGCAGTACTTC
CASSSGTNSYEQYF
>TRBD2|TRBJ2-7|many|TRBV27
TGTGCCAGCAGTTTACGGGGGAGGGTCTCCTACGAGCAGTACTTC
CASSLRGRVSYEQYF
>.|TRBJ2-2|few|TRBV6-1
TGTGCCAGCAGTCCCCAGAACACCGGGGAGCTGTTTTTT
CASSPQNTGELFF
>.|TRBJ2-2|many|TRBV12-3/TRBV12-4
TGTGCCAGCAGTTTTACGGAGAACACCGGGGAGCTGTTTTTT
CASSFTENTGELFF
>.|TRBJ2-5|many|TRBV28
TGTGCCAGCAACCCAGGGGAAAGAGAGACCCAGTACTTC
CASNPGERETQYF
>.|TRBJ2-5|few|TRBV3-1
TGTGCCAGCAGCCAATCAGAGACCCAGTACTTC
CASSQSETQYF
>.|TRBJ2-1|many|TRBV2
TGTGCCAGCAGTGTAAACGACAATGAGCAGTTCTTC
CASSVNDNEQFF
>TRBD2|TRBJ2-3|.|TRBV29-1
TGCAGCGCAGGACTAGCGGGGGGGTACACAGATACGCAGTATTTT
CSAGLAGGYTDTQYF
>.|TRBJ1-3|.|TRBV2
TGTGTCAGCACGCGGAGCTCTGGAAACACCATATATTTT
CVSTRSSGNTIYF
>.|TRBJ2-1|many|TRBV5-1
TGCGCCAGCAGCTTAGGGGGTCCAAGCAATGAGCAGTTCTTC
CASSLGGPSNEQFF
>TRBD1|TRBJ1-1|medium-sized|TRBV20-1
TGCAGTCCCAAGGGACAGCCGAACACTGAAGCTTTCTTT
CSPKGQPNTEAFF
>TRBD2|TRBJ2-1|many|TRBV18
TGTGCCAGCTCTCGGACTAGCGGGAGGAGGGATGAGCAGTTCTTC
CASSRTSGRRDEQFF
>.|TRBJ1-6|large|TRBV5-1
TGCGCCAGCAGCTTATCGCTACAGGGCCAATCACCCCTCCACTTT
CASSLSLQGQSPLHF
>.|TRBJ2-7|many|TRBV28
TGTGCCAGCAGGGAGGGACGGTCCTACGAGCAGTACTTC
CASREGRSYEQYF
>.|TRBJ2-3|medium-sized|TRBV20-1
TGCAGTGCTAGCGAGGGCACAGATACGCAGTATTTT
CSASEGTDTQYF
>TRBD1|TRBJ1-6|many|TRBV2
TGTGCCAGCAGTGAACAGGGGGATCTTTCACCCCTCCACTTT
CASSEQGDLSPLHF
>.|TRBJ1-5|few|TRBV6-2/TRBV6-3
TGTGCCAGCAGTTACTCTTTCGGGGACAATCAGCCCCAGCATTTT
CASSYSFGDNQPQHF
>.|TRBJ1-2|many|TRBV14
TGTGCCAGCAGCCAAGATACGGGGTATCTTGGCTACACCTTC
CASSQDTGYLGYTF
>.|TRBJ1-1|medium-sized|TRBV11-2
TGTGCCAGCAGACTTCGACAGGTGAAGAACACTGAAGCTTTCTTT
CASRLRQVKNTEAFF
>.|TRBJ2-7|many|TRBV11-1
TGTGCCAGCAGCCACGGGGTCGGATTATACTACGAGCAGTACTTC
CASSHGVGLYYEQYF
>.|TRBJ1-1|.|TRBV25-1
TGTGCCAGCAGTGAAATCAGCAGGGACACTGAAGCTTTCTTT
CASSEISRDTEAFF
>TRBD1|TRBJ1-5|many|TRBV2
TGTGCCAGCAGATGGGACAGGGGTGTCGTTCAGCCCCAGCATTTT
CASRWDRGVVQPQHF
>TRBD1|TRBJ2-7|.|TRBV10-3
TGTGCCATCAGTGTCGGACAGGCCAACTACGAGCAGTACTTC
CAISVGQANYEQYF
>TRBD2|TRBJ2-1|medium-sized|TRBV7-8
TGTGCCAGCAGCTTAAATCCGGGACTAGGGGTTGAGCAGTTCTTC
CASSLNPGLGVEQFF
>TRBD1|TRBJ2-2|many|TRBV11-2
TGTGCCAGCAGCTTAGGGATCTGGGACAGGATCACCGGGGAGCTGTTTTTT
CASSLGIWDRITGELFF
>TRBD1|TRBJ1-1|medium-sized|TRBV12-3/TRBV12-4
TGTGCCAGCAGCCCACTTCCGGGACAGGGCACTGAAGCTTTCTTT
CASSPLPGQGTEAFF
>.|TRBJ1-2|.|TRBV30
TGTGCCTGCCCGGACATGCAAAACCAGAGGGGGGGCTACACCTTC
CACPDMQNQRGGYTF
>TRBD1|TRBJ1-2|many|TRBV5-5
TGTGCCAGCAGCTACGACAGGGATGGCTACACCTTC
CASSYDRDGYTF
>.|TRBJ1-1|once|TRBV30
TGTGCCTGGACTCGGGGGCAGACTGAAGCTTTCTTT
CAWTRGQTEAFF
>.|TRBJ2-5|few|TRBV11-2
TGTGCCAGCAGCACTGTGGCAGGGACGGAGACCCAGTACTTC
CASSTVAGTETQYF
>TRBD1|TRBJ1-1|.|TRBV12-3/TRBV12-4
TGTGCCAGCAGTTTAGGACAGGGGTACACTGAAGCTTTCTTT
CASSLGQGYTEAFF
>TRBD1|TRBJ1-2|many|TRBV2
TGTGCCAGCAGAGGACAGGCCGGGGGCAACTATGGCTACACCTTC
CASRGQAGGNYGYTF
>.|TRBJ2-1|.|TRBV6-2/TRBV6-3
TGTGCCAGCAGGAGGCTCGCCAGCTCCTACAATGAGCAGTTCTTC
CASRRLASSYNEQFF
>.|TRBJ2-1|once|TRBV7-9
TGTGCCAGCAGCTTAGCAGGGGTCTCCTACAATGAGCAGTTCTTC
CASSLAGVSYNEQFF
>TRBD1|TRBJ2-7|few|TRBV5-6
TGTGCCAGCTCTCTTGTAGGGACAGTCAGCTCCTACGAGCAGTACTTC
CASSLVGTVSSYEQYF
>.|TRBJ2-7|many|TRBV7-8
TGTGCCAGCAGCTCCGATGGTTGGACAGGGAGGGGAAACGAGCAGTACTTC
CASSSDGWTGRGNEQYF
>.|TRBJ2-1|many|TRBV20-1
TGCAGTGCTAGCGGCCCCTCCTACAATGAGCAGTTCTTC
CSASGPSYNEQFF
>.|TRBJ2-1|.|TRBV29-1
TGCAGCGTCGGCTCCTCTAGTAATAGCGATGAGCAGTTCTTC
CSVGSSSNSDEQFF
>.|TRBJ2-5|.|TRBV7-8
TGTGCCAGCAGCTTAGAGGAGGGCCTTAGGGAGACCCAGTACTTC
CASSLEEGLRETQYF
>.|TRBJ1-4|few|TRBV20-1
TGCAGTGCTAGAGATCAGGGGACGGGTAATGAAAAACTGTTTTTT
CSARDQGTGNEKLFF
>.|TRBJ1-1|many|TRBV27
TGTGCCAGCAAGATAGATAGTGGGGTCGCGACTGAAGCTTTCTTT
CASKIDSGVATEAFF
>TRBD1|TRBJ1-1|few|TRBV18
TGTGCCAGCTCACCACGGACAGGGAAGAACACTGAAGCTTTCTTT
CASSPRTGKNTEAFF
>.|TRBJ2-1|few|TRBV9
TGTGCCAGCAGCGTAGAAGTCTCATACAATGAGCAGTTCTTC
CASSVEVSYNEQFF
>TRBD1|TRBJ1-3|many|TRBV12-3/TRBV12-4
TGTGCCAGCAGACCATCAGGGGGAATCTCTGGAAACACCATATATTTT
CASRPSGGISGNTIYF
>.|TRBJ2-7|medium-sized|TRBV20-1
TGCAGTGCTAGACAGGGGTTGGGATACGAGCAGTACTTC
CSARQGLGYEQYF
>TRBD1|TRBJ1-1|.|TRBV28
TGTGCCAGCAGACGTCCCGGGACAGGGGGGAACACTGAAGCTTTCTTT
CASRRPGTGGNTEAFF
>.|TRBJ2-2|few|TRBV2
TGTGCCAGCAGTGGAGGCAGGGTACTTCCCGGGGAGCTGTTTTTT
CASSGGRVLPGELFF
>TRBD2|TRBJ2-1|few|TRBV7-9
TGTGCCAGCAGCTACCTTGGGGCGGGGGGGCCAGATGAGCAGTTCTTC
CASSYLGAGGPDEQFF